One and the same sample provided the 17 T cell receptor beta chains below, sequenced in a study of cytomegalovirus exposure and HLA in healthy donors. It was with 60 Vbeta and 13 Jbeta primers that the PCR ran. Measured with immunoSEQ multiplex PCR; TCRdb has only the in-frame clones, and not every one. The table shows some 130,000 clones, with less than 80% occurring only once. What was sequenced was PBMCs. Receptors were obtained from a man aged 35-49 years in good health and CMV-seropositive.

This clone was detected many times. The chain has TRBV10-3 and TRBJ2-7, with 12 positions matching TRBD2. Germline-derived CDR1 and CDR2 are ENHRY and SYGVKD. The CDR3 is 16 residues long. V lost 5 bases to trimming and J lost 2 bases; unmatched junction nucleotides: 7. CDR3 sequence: CAISRTSGTRAYEQYF. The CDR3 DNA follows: TGTGCCATCAGTCGGACTAGCGGGACCCGTGCCTACGAGCAGTACTTC.

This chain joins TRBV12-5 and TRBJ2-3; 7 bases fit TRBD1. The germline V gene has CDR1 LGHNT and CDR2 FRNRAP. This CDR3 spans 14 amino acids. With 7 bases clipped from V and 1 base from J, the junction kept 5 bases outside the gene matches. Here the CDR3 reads CASADRAGTDTQYF. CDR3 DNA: TGTGCTAGTGCCGACAGGGCTGGCACAGATACGCAGTATTTT.

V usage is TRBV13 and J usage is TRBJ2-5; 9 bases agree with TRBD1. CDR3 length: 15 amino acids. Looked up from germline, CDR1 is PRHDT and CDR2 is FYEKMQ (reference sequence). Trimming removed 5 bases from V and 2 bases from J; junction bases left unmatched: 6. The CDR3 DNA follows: TGTGCCAGCAGCATCGGGACAGGGTTACAAGAGACCCAGTACTTC. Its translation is CASSIGTGLQETQYF.

DNA for the CDR3: TGTGCCACCATCGAACTCACTGAAGCTTTCTTT. It encodes CATIELTEAFF. The chain uses TRBV7-9 and TRBJ1-1; D is ambiguous. Germline loops: CDR1 SEHNR, CDR2 FQNEAQ (reference sequence). This CDR3 spans 11 amino acids. The V end was cut by 10 bases, the J end by 4 bases, with 10 bases between.

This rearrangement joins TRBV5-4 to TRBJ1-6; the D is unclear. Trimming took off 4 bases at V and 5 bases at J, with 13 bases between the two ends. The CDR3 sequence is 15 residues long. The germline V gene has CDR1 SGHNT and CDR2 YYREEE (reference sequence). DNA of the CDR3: TGTGCCAGCAGCATGGGGAGGGCAGATAATTCACCCCTCCACTTT. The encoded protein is CASSMGRADNSPLHF. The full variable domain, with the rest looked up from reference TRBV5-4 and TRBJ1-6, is ETGVTQSPTHLIKTRGQQVTLRCSSQSGHNTVSWYQQALGQGPQFIFQYYREEENGRGNFPPRFSGLQFPNYSSELNVNALELDDSALYLCASSMGRADNSPLHFGNGTRLTVT.

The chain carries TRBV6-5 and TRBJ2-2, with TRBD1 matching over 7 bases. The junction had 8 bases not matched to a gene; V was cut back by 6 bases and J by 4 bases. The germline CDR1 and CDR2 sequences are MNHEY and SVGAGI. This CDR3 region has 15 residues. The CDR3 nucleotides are TGTGCCAGCAGCTTGACAGGGAGCGGCACCGGGGAGCTGTTTTTT. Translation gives CASSLTGSGTGELFF.

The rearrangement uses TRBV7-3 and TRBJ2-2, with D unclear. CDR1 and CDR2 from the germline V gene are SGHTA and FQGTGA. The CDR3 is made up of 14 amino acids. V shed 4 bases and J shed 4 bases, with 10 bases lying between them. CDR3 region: CASSSVPGTGELFF. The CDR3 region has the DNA TGTGCCAGCAGCTCCGTTCCGGGCACCGGGGAGCTGTTTTTT. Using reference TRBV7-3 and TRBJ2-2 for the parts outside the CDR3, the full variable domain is GAGVSQTPSNKVTEKGKYVELRCDPISGHTALYWYRQSLGQGPEFLIYFQGTGAADDSGLPNDRFFAVRPEGSVSTLKIQRTERGDSAVYLCASSSVPGTGELFFGEGSRLTVL.

CDR3 in amino acids: CASRRQGPNTEAFF. The CDR3, as DNA: TGTGCCAGCAGGCGACAGGGGCCGAACACTGAAGCTTTCTTT. V gene TRBV2 combines with J gene TRBJ1-1, with 8 nucleotides matching TRBD1. Trimming cost V 6 bases and J 1 base; bases outside gene matches: 4. CDR3 length: 14 amino acids. CDR1 is SNHLY and CDR2 is FYNNEI in the germline V gene.

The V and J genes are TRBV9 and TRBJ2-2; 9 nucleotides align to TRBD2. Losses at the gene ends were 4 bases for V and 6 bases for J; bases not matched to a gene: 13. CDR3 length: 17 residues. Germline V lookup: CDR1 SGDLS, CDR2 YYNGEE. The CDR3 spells CASSPLPGLATAGELFF. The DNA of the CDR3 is TGTGCCAGCAGCCCCCTCCCGGGACTAGCAACGGCCGGGGAGCTGTTTTTT. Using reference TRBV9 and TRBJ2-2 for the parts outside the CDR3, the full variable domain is DSGVTQTPKHLITATGQRVTLRCSPRSGDLSVYWYQQSLDQGLQFLIQYYNGEERAKGNILERFSAQQFPDLHSELNLSSLELGDSALYFCASSPLPGLATAGELFFGEGSRLTVL.

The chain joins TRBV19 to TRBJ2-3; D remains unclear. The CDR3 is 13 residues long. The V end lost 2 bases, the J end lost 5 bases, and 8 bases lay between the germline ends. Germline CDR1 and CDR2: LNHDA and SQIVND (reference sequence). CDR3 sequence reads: CASSINFLDTQYF. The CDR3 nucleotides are TGTGCCAGTAGTATAAACTTCCTAGATACGCAGTATTTT.

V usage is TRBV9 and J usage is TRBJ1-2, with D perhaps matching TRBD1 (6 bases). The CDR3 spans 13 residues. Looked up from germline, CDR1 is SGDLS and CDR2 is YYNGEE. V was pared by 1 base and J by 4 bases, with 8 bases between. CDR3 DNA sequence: TGTGCCAGCAGCGTATCGGACAGCTATGGCTACACCTTC. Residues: CASSVSDSYGYTF.

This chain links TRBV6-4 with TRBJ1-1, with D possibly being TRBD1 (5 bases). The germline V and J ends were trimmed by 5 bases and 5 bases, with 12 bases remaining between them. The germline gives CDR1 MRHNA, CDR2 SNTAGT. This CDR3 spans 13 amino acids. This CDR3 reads CASSPGYGTEAFF. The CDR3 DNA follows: TGTGCCAGCAGTCCAGGGTATGGGACTGAAGCTTTCTTT.

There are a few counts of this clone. CDR3 DNA: TGCAGCGTTGAGGCGGGAAACAGGGGGCGAGGGTATGGCTACACCTTC. Protein sequence: CSVEAGNRGRGYGYTF. V usage is TRBV29-1 and J usage is TRBJ1-2; 9 bases line up with TRBD1. Germline V gene data show CDR1 as SQVTM and CDR2 as ANQGSEA. The CDR3 extends over 16 amino acids. J gave up 5 bases and V 3 bases, and 13 bases lay outside the gene matches.

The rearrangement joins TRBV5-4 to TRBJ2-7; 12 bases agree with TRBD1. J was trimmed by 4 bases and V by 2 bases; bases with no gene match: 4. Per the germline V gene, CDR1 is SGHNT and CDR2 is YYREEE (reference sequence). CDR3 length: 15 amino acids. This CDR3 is CASSFGTGGAYEQYF. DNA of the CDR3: TGTGCCAGCAGCTTTGGGACAGGGGGCGCATACGAGCAGTACTTC.

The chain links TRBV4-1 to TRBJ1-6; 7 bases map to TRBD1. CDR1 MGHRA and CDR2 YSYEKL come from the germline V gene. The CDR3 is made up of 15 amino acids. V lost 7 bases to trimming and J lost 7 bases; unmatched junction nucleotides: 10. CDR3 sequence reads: CASTRTGIRNSPLHF. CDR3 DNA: TGCGCCAGCACGAGGACAGGAATTCGGAATTCACCCCTCCACTTT.

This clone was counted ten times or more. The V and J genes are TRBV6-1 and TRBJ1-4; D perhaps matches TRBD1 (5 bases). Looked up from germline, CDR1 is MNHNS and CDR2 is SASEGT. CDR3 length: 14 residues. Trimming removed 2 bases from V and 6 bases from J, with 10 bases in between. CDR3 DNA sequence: TGTGCCAGCAGTGAACAGGGCAGTGATGAAAAACTGTTTTTT. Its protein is CASSEQGSDEKLFF.

CDR3 loop: CASTQDTYEQYF. The CDR3 DNA reads as TGCGCCAGCACCCAAGACACCTACGAGCAGTACTTC. V and J are TRBV10-2 and TRBJ2-7; D remains unclear. Germline-derived CDR1 and CDR2 are WSHSY and SAAADI. Trimming left V 7 bases short and J 2 bases short, with 9 bases between. The CDR3 extends over 12 amino acids.